Given below is one T cell receptor beta chain in context. The target antigen is unknown. Repertoires were generated with immunoSEQ multiplex PCR, while TCRdb's copy carries only in-frame clones and drops some. The data show 70,000 or so clones, around four fifths seen once. CDR1 SEHNR and CDR2 FQNEAQ come from the germline V gene (reference sequence). CDR3 length: 14 residues. V lost 5 bases and J lost 1, with 11 bases in between. The record originates from a study of a mutant IDH1 vaccine in newly diagnosed glioma. Study-level background: The treated population exhibited a male proportion of roughly 62%, a female proportion of 37.5%, and a mean age of about 40 years. Overall study results and limits: Seemingly, top peripheral T cell clonotype changes bore no relation to pseudoprogression.

The sample's time point: baseline, week 1 (first vaccination visit). Treatment denoted: pre-vaccination baseline after standard-of-care therapy. New WHO grade 3 or 4 astrocytomas that were IDH1-mutant and ATRX-lost had been found in donors. Sequences were derived from peripheral blood mononuclear cells (PBMCs), sampled from a glioma patient treated with radiotherapy, temozolomide or both. J is TRBJ1-2 and V is TRBV7-9; D is undetermined. The TCR comes from a woman aged 18-30 years with glioma. Some clones in this sample may be carry-over from other donors' samples. The CDR3 sequence: CASSLGGSNYGYTF. DNA for the CDR3: TGTGCCAGCAGCCTAGGAGGCAGTAACTATGGCTACACCTTC.